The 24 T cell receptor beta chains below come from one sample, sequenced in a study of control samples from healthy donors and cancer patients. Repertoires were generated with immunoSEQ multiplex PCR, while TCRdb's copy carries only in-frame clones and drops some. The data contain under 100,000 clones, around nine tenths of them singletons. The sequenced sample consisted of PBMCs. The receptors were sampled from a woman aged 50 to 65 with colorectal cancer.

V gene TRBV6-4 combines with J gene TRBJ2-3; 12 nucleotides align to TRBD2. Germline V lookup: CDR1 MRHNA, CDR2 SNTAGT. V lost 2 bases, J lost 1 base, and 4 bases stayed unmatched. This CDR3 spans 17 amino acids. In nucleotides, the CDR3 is TGTGCCAGCAGTGACGGTCCTAGCGGGGGGGGCACAGATACGCAGTATTTT. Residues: CASSDGPSGGGTDTQYF.

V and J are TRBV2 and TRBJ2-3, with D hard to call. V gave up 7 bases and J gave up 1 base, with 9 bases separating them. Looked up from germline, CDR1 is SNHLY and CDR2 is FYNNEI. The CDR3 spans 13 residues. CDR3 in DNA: TGTGCCAGCAACGGGTGGCGCACAGATACGCAGTATTTT. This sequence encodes CASNGWRTDTQYF.

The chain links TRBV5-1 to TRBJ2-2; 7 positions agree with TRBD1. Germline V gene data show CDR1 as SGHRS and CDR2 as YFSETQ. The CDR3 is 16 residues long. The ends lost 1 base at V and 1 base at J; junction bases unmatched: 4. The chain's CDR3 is CASSLYRTGNTGELFF. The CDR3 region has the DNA TGCGCCAGCAGCTTGTATAGGACAGGGAACACCGGGGAGCTGTTTTTT.

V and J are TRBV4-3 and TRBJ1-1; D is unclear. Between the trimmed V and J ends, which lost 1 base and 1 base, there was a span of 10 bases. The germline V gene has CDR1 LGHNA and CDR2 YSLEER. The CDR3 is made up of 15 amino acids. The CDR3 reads CASSQGAWRNTEAFF. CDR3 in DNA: TGCGCCAGCAGCCAAGGGGCCTGGAGGAACACTGAAGCTTTCTTT.

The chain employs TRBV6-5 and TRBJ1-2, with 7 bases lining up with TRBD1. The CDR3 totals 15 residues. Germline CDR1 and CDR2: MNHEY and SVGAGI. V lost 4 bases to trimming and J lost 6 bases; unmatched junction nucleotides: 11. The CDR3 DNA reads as TGTGCCAGCAGTTCCCTCCGACAGGGATCTGATGGCTACACCTTC. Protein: CASSSLRQGSDGYTF.

Written as DNA, the CDR3 is TGTGCCAGCAGCTTAAACGGGGGAGGAGCCGGGGAGCTGTTTTTT. It specifies CASSLNGGGAGELFF. The gene calls are TRBV7-3 and TRBJ2-2; a weak D match, TRBD2 (6 bases). Trimming left V 1 base short and J 6 bases short, with 12 bases between. This CDR3 region has 15 residues. Germline CDR1 and CDR2: SGHTA and FQGTGA. Together with reference TRBV7-3 and TRBJ2-2, the CDR3 gives the full variable domain: GAGVSQTPSNKVTEKGKYVELRCDPISGHTALYWYRQSLGQGPEFLIYFQGTGAADDSGLPNDRFFAVRPEGSVSTLKIQRTERGDSAVYLCASSLNGGGAGELFFGEGSRLTVL.

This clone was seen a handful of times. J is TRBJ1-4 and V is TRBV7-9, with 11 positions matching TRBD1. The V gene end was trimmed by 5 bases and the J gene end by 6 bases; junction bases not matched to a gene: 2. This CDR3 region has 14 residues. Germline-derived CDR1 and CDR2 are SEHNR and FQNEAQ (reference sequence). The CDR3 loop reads CASSPDRGHEKLFF. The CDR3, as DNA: TGTGCCAGCAGCCCGGACAGGGGGCATGAAAAACTGTTTTTT.

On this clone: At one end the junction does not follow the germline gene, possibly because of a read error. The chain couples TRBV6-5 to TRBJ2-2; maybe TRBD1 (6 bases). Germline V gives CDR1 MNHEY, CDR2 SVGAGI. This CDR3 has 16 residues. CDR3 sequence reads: CASSYSWDTNTGELFF. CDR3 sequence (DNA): TGTGCCAGCAGCTACTCTTGGGACACGAACACCGGGGAGCTGTTTTTT.

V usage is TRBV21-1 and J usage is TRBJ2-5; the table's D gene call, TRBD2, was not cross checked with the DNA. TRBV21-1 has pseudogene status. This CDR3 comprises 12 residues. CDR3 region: CASSKVGVRRNF. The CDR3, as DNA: TGTGCCAGCAGCAAAGTCGGGGTACGTAGGAACTTC.

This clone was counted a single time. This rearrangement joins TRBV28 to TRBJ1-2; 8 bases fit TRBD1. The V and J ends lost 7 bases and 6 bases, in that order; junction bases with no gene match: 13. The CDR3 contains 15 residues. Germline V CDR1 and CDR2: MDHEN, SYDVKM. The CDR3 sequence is CASTLGSAGGNGYTF. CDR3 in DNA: TGTGCCAGCACCCTCGGGTCGGCAGGGGGCAATGGCTACACCTTC.

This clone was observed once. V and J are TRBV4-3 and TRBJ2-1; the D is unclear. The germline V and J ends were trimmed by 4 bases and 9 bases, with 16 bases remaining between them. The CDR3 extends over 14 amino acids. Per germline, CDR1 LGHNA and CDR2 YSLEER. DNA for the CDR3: TGCGCCAGCAGCCTCCACCTACCCGACGGTGAGCAGTTCTTC. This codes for CASSLHLPDGEQFF.

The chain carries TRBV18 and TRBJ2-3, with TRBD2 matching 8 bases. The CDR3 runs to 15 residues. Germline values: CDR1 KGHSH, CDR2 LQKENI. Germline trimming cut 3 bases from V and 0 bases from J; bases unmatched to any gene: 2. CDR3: CASSPGLASTDTQYF. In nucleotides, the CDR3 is TGTGCCAGCTCACCCGGACTAGCCAGCACAGATACGCAGTATTTT.

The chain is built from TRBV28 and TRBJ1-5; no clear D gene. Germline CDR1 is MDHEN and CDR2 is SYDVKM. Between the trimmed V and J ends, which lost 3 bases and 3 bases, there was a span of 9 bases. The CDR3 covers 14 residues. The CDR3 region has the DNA TGTGCCAGCAGTTTGATCCAGGTCAATCAGCCCCAGCATTTT. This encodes CASSLIQVNQPQHF.

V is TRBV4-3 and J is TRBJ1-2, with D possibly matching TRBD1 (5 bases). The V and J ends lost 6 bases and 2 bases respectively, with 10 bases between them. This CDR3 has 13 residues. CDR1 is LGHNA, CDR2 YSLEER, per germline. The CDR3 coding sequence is TGCGCCAGCAGTCCCGGGACGAACTATGGCTACACCTTC. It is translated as CASSPGTNYGYTF.

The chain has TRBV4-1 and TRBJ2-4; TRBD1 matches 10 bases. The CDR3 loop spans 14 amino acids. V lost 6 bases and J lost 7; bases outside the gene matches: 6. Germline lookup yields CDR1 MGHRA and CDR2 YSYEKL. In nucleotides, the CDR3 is TGCGCCAGCAGTCAACTGGACAGGGGGAACATTCAGTACTTC. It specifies CASSQLDRGNIQYF.

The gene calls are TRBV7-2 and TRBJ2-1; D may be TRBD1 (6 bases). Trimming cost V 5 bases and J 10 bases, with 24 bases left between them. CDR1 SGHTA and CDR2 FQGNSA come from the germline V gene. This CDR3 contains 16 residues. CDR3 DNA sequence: TGTGCCAGCAGCCCCGCGGCGAGTATGAAGGGGGAGGAGCAGTTCTTC. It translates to CASSPAASMKGEEQFF.

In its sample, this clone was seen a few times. The CDR3 spells CSIVPGLAGGRQETQYF. The CDR3 DNA follows: TGCAGCATCGTCCCGGGACTAGCGGGGGGACGCCAAGAGACCCAGTACTTC. This sequence joins TRBV29-1 and TRBJ2-5, with TRBD2 matching 15 bases. The CDR3 spans 17 residues. Germline values: CDR1 SQVTM, CDR2 ANQGSEA. The V segment lost 8 bases and the J segment 1 base; nucleotides outside the gene matches: 11.

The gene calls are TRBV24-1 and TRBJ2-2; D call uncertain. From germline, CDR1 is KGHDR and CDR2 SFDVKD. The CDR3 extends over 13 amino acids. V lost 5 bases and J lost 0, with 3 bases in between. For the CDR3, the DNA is TGTGCCACCAGTGTTGCGAACACCGGGGAGCTGTTTTTT. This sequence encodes CATSVANTGELFF.

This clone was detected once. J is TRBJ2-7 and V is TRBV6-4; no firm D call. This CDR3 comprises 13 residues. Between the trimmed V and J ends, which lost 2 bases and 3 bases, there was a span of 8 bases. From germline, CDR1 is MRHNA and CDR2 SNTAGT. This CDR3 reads CASSDKVYYEQYV. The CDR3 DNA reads TGTGCCAGCAGTGACAAGGTTTACTACGAGCAGTACGTC.

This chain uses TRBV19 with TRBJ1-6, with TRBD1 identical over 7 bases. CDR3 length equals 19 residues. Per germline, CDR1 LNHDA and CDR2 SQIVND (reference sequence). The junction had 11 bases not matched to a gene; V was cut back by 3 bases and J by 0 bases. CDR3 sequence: CASSITSVQGSSYNSPLHF. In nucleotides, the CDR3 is TGTGCCAGTAGTATTACCTCCGTACAGGGGAGCTCCTATAATTCACCCCTCCACTTT.

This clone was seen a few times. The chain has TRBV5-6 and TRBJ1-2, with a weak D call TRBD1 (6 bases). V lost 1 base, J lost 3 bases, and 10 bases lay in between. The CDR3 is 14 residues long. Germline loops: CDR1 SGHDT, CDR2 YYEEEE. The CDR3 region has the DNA TGTGCCAGCAGCTTGCGGGCAGGGGACTATGGCTACACCTTC. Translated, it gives CASSLRAGDYGYTF.

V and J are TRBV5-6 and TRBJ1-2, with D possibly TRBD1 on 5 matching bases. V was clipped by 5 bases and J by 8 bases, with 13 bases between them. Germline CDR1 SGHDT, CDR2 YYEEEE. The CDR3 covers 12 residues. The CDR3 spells CASSLLKGGYTF. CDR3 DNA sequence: TGTGCCAGCAGTTTGCTTAAGGGGGGCTACACCTTC.

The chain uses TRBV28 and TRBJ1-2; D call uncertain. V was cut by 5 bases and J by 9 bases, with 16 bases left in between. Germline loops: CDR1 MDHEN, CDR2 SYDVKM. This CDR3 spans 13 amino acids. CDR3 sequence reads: CASSPEFRLSYTF. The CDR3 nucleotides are TGTGCCAGCAGTCCCGAGTTCAGGCTAAGCTACACCTTC.

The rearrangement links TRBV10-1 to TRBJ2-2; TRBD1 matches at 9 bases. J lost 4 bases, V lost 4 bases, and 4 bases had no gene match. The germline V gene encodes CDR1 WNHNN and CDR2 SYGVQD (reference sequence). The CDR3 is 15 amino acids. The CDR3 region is CASSVGTGSTGELFF. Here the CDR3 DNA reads TGCGCCAGCAGTGTCGGGACAGGGTCCACCGGGGAGCTGTTTTTT.